The text below deals with one T cell receptor (beta chain). This sample was included in a study of PD-L1 blockade in urothelial cancer. As for the study in general: Every 3 weeks, patients received intravenous atezolizumab 1,200 mg, beginning 2014. It was at 3 weeks (second dose) and 6 weeks after treatment start that blood was analyzed. Prior regimens of chemotherapy numbered 0 to 3 per patient.

The method was immunoSEQ multiplex PCR; TCRdb's version includes in-frame clones alone and lacks a portion of them. Here the sample spans tens of thousands of clones, around 90% being singletons. Sample time point: pretreatment peripheral blood. The length of the CDR3 is 16 residues. With V trimmed by 5 bases and J by 10 bases, 8 bases remained unmatched. CDR1 and CDR2 from the germline V gene are MNHEY and SMNVEV (reference sequence). The chain has TRBV27 and TRBJ2-1; 16 positions agree with TRBD2. The source was PBMCs, collected around atezolizumab (anti-PD-L1) treatment. The source of this sequence is a man between 65 and 85 years old with urothelial cancer. CDR3 sequence: CASSPPGLAGGREQFF. The CDR3 DNA is TGTGCCAGCAGTCCTCCGGGACTAGCGGGAGGGCGGGAGCAGTTCTTC.